Here is one T cell receptor (beta chain) with its context. The data are from a study of cytomegalovirus exposure and HLA in healthy donors. CDR1 and CDR2 (germline): SGHRS, YFSETQ. Trimming removed 0 bases from V and 1 base from J; junction bases left unmatched: 4. This CDR3 has 16 residues. PCR employed 60 Vbeta and 13 Jbeta primers. Only in-frame clones appear in the TCRdb table, and some are missing; sequencing was by immunoSEQ multiplex PCR. The profile shows some 150,000 clones, under 80% of them singletons. All the people who gave samples were healthy bone marrow donors. Sequences were obtained from PBMCs. The TCR originated in a man aged 30-40 years in good health and CMV-seronegative. The chain carries TRBV5-1 and TRBJ2-1; 7 nucleotides align to TRBD2. The CDR3, as DNA: TGCGCCAGCAGCTTGGTCGCTAGCGGATCCTACAATGAGCAGTTCTTC. Protein: CASSLVASGSYNEQFF.